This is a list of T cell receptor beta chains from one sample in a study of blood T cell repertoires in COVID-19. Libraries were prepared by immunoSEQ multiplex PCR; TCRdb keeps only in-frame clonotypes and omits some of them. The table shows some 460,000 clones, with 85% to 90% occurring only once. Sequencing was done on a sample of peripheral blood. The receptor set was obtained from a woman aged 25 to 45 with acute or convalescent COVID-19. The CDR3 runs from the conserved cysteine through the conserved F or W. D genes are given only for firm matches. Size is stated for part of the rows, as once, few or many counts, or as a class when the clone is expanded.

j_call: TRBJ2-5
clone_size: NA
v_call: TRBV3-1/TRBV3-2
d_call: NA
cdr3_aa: CASSHSERETQYF
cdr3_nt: TGTGCCAGCAGCCACTCCGAGCGAGAGACCCAGTACTTC

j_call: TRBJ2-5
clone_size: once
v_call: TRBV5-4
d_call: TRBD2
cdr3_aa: CASSPGLAGKKETQYF
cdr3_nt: TGTGCCAGCAGCCCTGGTTTAGCGGGAAAGAAAGAGACCCAGTACTTC

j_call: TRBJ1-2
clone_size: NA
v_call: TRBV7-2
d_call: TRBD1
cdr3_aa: CASSLSWAGGYGYTF
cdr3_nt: TGTGCCAGCAGCTTAAGCTGGGCAGGGGGCTATGGCTACACCTTC

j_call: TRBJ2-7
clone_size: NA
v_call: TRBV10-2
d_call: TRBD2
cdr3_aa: CASSPLTSGTPYEQYF
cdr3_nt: TGCGCCAGCAGCCCCTTGACTAGCGGAACCCCCTACGAGCAGTACTTC

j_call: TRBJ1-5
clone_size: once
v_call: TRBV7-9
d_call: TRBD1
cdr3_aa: CASSLARAGGLSNQPQHF
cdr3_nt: TGTGCCAGCAGCTTAGCCCGGGCAGGGGGATTAAGTAATCAGCCCCAGCATTTT

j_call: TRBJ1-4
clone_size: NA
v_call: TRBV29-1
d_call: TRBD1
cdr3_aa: CSAAETDRVGEKLFF
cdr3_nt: TGCAGCGCGGCCGAAACCGACAGGGTGGGAGAAAAACTGTTTTTT

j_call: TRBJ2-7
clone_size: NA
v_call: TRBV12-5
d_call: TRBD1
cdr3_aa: CASGTGTGSYEQYF
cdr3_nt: TGTGCTAGTGGTACTGGGACAGGGTCCTACGAGCAGTACTTC

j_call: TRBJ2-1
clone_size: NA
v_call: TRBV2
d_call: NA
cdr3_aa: CASSEVQAPNNEQFF
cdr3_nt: TGTGCCAGCAGTGAAGTACAGGCCCCTAACAATGAGCAGTTCTTC

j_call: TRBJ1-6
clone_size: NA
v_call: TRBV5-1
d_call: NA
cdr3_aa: CASSLDPGDNSPLHF
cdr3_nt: TGCGCCAGCAGCTTGGATCCGGGAGACAATTCACCCCTCCACTTT

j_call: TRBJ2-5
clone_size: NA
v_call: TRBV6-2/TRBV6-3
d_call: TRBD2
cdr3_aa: CASSNSGGAETQYF
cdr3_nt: TGTGCCAGCAGTAATAGCGGGGGGGCTGAGACCCAGTACTTC

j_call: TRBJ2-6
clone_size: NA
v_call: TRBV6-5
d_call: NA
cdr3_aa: CASSPRGQGANVLTF
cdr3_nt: TGTGCCAGCAGTCCGCGGGGGCAAGGGGCCAACGTCCTGACTTTC

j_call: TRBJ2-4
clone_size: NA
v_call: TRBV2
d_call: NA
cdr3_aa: CASSGGQGGDIQYF
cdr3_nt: TGTGCCAGCAGTGGTGGGCAGGGCGGAGACATTCAGTACTTC

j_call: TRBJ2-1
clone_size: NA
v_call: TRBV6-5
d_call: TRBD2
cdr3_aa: CASRWTGLADPLQFF
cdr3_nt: TGTGCCAGCAGATGGACGGGACTAGCGGACCCACTGCAGTTCTTC

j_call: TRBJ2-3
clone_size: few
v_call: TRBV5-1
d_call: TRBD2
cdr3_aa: CASSPSGDYTDTQYF
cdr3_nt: TGCGCCAGCAGCCCGAGCGGGGACTACACAGATACGCAGTATTTT

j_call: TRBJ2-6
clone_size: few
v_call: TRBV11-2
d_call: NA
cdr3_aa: CASSLSRPSRAGANVLTF
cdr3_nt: TGTGCCAGCAGCTTAAGCCGTCCCTCGCGGGCTGGGGCCAACGTCCTGACTTTC

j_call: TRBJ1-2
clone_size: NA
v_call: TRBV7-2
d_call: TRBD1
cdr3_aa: CASSQDRGSYGYTF
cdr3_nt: TGTGCCAGCAGCCAGGACAGGGGATCCTATGGCTACACCTTC

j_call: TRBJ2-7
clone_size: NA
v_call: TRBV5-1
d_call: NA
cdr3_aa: CATTAVPGYPYEQYF
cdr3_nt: TGCGCCACAACCGCGGTCCCAGGGTACCCCTACGAGCAGTACTTC

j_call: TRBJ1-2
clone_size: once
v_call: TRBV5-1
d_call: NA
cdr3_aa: CASSATPTGDYGYTF
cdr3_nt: TGCGCCAGCAGCGCTACACCCACCGGGGACTATGGCTACACCTTC

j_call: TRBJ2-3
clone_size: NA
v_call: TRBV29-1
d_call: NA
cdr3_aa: CSVGQQITDTQYF
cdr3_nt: TGCAGCGTTGGACAGCAGATTACAGATACGCAGTATTTT

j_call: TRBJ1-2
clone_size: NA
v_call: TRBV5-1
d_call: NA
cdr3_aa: CASSPTPERGIYGYTF
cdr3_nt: TGCGCCAGCAGCCCCACACCGGAGAGAGGAATATATGGCTACACCTTC

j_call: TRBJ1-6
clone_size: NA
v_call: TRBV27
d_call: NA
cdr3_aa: CASSLRAGGSYNSPLHF
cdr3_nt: TGTGCCAGCAGTTTAAGGGCAGGAGGATCATATAATTCACCCCTCCACTTT

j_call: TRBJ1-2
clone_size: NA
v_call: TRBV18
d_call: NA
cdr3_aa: CASSPSDRQYGYTF
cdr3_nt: TGTGCCAGCTCACCTTCGGACAGACAGTATGGCTACACCTTC

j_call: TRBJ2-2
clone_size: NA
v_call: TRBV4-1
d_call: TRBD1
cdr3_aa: CASSQPGQTKVANTGELFF
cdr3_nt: TGCGCCAGCAGCCAGCCGGGACAGACAAAAGTTGCGAACACCGGGGAGCTGTTTTTT

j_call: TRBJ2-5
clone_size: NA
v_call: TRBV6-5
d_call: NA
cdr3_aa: CASSYSGRETQYF
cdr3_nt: TGTGCCAGCAGTTACTCGGGGCGGGAGACCCAGTACTTC

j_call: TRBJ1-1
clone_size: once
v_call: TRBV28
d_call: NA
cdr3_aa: CASSPHGKGENTEAFF
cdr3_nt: TGTGCCAGCAGTCCCCACGGCAAGGGAGAGAACACTGAAGCTTTCTTT

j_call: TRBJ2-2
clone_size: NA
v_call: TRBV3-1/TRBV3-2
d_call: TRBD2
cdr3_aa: CASSQDGDGTSGGTNTGELFF
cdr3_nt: TGTGCCAGCAGCCAAGATGGGGATGGGACTAGCGGGGGGACGAACACCGGGGAGCTGTTTTTT

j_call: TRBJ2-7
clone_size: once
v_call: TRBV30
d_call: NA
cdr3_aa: CSLRSSYEQYF
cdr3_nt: TGTAGCCTCCGGAGCTCCTACGAGCAGTACTTC

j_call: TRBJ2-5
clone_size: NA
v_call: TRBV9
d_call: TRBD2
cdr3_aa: CASSGTSARQETQYF
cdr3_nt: TGTGCCAGCAGCGGAACTAGCGCCCGACAAGAGACCCAGTACTTC

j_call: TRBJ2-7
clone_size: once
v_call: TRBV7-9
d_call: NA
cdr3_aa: CASSLAGAIYEQYF
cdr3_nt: TGTGCCAGCAGCTTAGCGGGGGCTATCTACGAGCAGTACTTC

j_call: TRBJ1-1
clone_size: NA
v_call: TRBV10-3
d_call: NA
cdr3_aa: CAISAAIQGSAEAFF
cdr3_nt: TGTGCCATCAGTGCCGCAATACAGGGATCCGCTGAAGCTTTCTTT

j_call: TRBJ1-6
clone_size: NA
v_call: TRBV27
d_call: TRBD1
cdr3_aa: CASSGQGAGEKYNSPLHF
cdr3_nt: TGTGCCAGCAGTGGGCAGGGGGCAGGAGAGAAATATAATTCACCCCTCCACTTT

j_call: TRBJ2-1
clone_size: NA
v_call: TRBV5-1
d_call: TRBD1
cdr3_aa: CASSGTGSSYNEQFF
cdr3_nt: TGCGCCAGCAGCGGGACAGGTAGCTCCTACAATGAGCAGTTCTTC

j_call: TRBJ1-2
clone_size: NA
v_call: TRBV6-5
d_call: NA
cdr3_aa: CASTYSSAYGYTF
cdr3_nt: TGTGCCAGCACGTATTCTAGTGCCTATGGCTACACCTTC